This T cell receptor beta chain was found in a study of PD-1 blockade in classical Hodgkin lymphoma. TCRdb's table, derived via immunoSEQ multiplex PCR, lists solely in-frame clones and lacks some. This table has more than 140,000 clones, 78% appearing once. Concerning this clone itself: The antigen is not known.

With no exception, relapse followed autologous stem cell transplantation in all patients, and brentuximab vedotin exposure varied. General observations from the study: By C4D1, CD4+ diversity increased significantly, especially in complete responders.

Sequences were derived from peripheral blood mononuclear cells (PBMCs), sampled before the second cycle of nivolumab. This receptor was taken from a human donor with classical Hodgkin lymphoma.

The CDR3, as DNA: TGTGCCAGCTCACCGGATGGTGCAGCAGATACGCAGTATTTT. Amino acids: CASSPDGAADTQYF. The rearrangement joins TRBV18 to TRBJ2-3; no clear D. V was clipped by 3 bases and J by 4 bases, with 11 bases between them. The CDR3 totals 14 residues. Per the germline V gene, CDR1 is KGHSH and CDR2 is LQKENI.